This T cell receptor (beta chain) is from a study of blood T cell repertoires in COVID-19. Looking at the study overall: Sources were T cells, B-cell-depleted T cells, or PBMCs; the material itself was cDNA or gDNA.

Libraries were prepared by immunoSEQ multiplex PCR; TCRdb keeps only in-frame clonotypes and omits some of them. The sample holds 190,000 or so clones, approximately 86% seen once. V lost 7 bases and J lost 3, with 19 bases in between. The germline CDR1 and CDR2 sequences are SEHNR and FQNEAQ (reference sequence). The CDR3 is made up of 16 amino acids. The sample taken for sequencing was PBMCs or T cells enriched from blood (not recorded which). The chain couples TRBV7-9 to TRBJ1-5; TRBD1 is a possible D gene (5 bases). This sequence was found in a woman in her twenties or thirties who had recovered from COVID-19. CDR3 protein: CASTPGGKGYNQPQHF. The CDR3 bases are TGTGCCAGCACCCCCGGGGGAAAGGGGTACAATCAGCCCCAGCATTTT.